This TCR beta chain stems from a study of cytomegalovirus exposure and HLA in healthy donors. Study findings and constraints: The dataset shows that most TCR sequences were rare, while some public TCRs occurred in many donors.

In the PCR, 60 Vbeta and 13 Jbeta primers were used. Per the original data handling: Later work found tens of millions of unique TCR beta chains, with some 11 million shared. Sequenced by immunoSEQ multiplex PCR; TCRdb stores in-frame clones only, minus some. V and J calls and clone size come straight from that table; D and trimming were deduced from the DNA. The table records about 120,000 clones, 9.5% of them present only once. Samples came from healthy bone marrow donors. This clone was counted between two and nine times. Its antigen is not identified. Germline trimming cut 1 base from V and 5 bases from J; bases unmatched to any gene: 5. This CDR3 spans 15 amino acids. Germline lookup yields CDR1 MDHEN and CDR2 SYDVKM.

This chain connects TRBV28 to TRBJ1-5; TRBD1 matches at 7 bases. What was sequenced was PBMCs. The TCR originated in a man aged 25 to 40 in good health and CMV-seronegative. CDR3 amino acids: CASSLLAGGHQPQHF. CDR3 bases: TGTGCCAGCAGTTTATTGGCAGGGGGGCATCAGCCCCAGCATTTT.